This passage covers 15 T cell receptor beta chains from one sample sequenced in a study of blood T cell repertoires in COVID-19. Data came from immunoSEQ multiplex PCR; TCRdb stores just in-frame clones and leaves some out. The table has approximately 220,000 clones, 83% seen once. Sequencing was performed on peripheral blood. The source of these receptors is a woman aged 40 to 55 with active or convalescent COVID-19.

The chain couples TRBV5-5 to TRBJ1-1; D perhaps matches TRBD1 (5 bases). This CDR3 spans 14 amino acids. Germline CDR1 is SGHKS and CDR2 is YYEKEE (reference sequence). The V end lost 0 bases, the J end lost 8 bases, and 14 bases lay between the germline ends. The CDR3 spells CASSLGLGRGEAFF. The CDR3 DNA follows: TGTGCCAGCAGCTTGGGTCTGGGGCGCGGCGAAGCTTTCTTT.

This chain connects TRBV11-3 to TRBJ2-7; 10 bases agree with TRBD2. With 4 bases clipped from V and 5 bases from J, the junction kept 5 bases outside the gene matches. CDR1 is SGHNT and CDR2 is YENEEA in the germline V gene. This CDR3 spans 14 amino acids. The CDR3 DNA reads as TGTGCCAGCAGCTCCACTAGCGGGACCGACGAGCAGTACTTC. It translates to CASSSTSGTDEQYF.

This clone was seen only a few times. The chain joins TRBV9 to TRBJ2-5, with a weak D call TRBD2 (6 bases). V lost 0 bases and J lost 5, with 14 bases in between. CDR1 and CDR2 from the germline V gene are SGDLS and YYNGEE. This CDR3 comprises 15 residues. The CDR3 region has the DNA TGTGCCAGCAGCGTAGGGGGAGGCAGGGACGAGACCCAGTACTTC. Encoded protein: CASSVGGGRDETQYF.

V and J are TRBV5-1 and TRBJ1-1; 10 bases are a match to TRBD1. With V trimmed by 0 bases and J by 11 bases, 10 bases remained unmatched. Germline loops: CDR1 SGHRS, CDR2 YFSETQ. The CDR3 extends over 15 amino acids. The CDR3 coding sequence is TGCGCCAGCAGCTTGGCCGAGGGACAGGGGCCGGACGCTTTCTTT. The encoded protein is CASSLAEGQGPDAFF. Full variable domain (remainder filled in from reference TRBV5-1 and TRBJ1-1): KAGVTQTPRYLIKTRGQQVTLSCSPISGHRSVSWYQQTPGQGLQFLFEYFSETQRNKGNFPGRFSGRQFSNSRSEMNVSTLELGDSALYLCASSLAEGQGPDAFFGQGTRLTVV.

V gene TRBV3-1 (or the pseudogene TRBV3-2) combines with J gene TRBJ1-2, with D tentatively TRBD1 (6 bases). Germline loops: CDR1 LGHDT, CDR2 YNNKEL (reference sequence). The CDR3 spans 15 residues. V lost 4 bases, J lost 4 bases, and 16 bases lay in between. DNA for the CDR3: TGTGCCAGCAGCCTAAGAACAGGGATTGGCTATGGCTACACCTTC. It yields the protein CASSLRTGIGYGYTF.

The gene calls are TRBV27 and TRBJ1-3; D not certain. The ends were cut back, 4 bases at V and 0 bases at J, with 10 bases in the middle. The CDR3 is 15 amino acids. CDR1 and CDR2 (germline): MNHEY, SMNVEV (reference sequence). CDR3 protein: CASSSTPSSGNTIYF. The CDR3 DNA reads as TGTGCCAGCAGTTCGACACCTTCCTCTGGAAACACCATATATTTT.

This clone was counted a few times. The rearrangement links TRBV4-1 to TRBJ2-7, with 8 bases that match TRBD1. The germline gives CDR1 MGHRA, CDR2 YSYEKL. This CDR3 has 15 residues. Losses at the gene ends were 4 bases for V and 3 bases for J; bases not matched to a gene: 8. CDR3 protein: CASSPGQGSLYEQYF. The CDR3, as DNA: TGCGCCAGCAGCCCAGGACAGGGTTCCCTCTACGAGCAGTACTTC.

The chain is built from TRBV29-1 and TRBJ2-7; weak D call: TRBD1 (5 bases). V shed 1 base and J shed 2 bases, with 21 bases lying between them. Germline values: CDR1 SQVTM, CDR2 ANQGSEA. This CDR3 contains 17 residues. CDR3 coding DNA: TGCAGCGTTGAAGCTGCATCCCGGGCAGGGTTTACCTACGAGCAGTACTTC. Protein sequence: CSVEAASRAGFTYEQYF.

The genes are TRBV30 and TRBJ1-4; possible D gene TRBD1, 6 bases. The CDR3 sequence is 13 residues long. V dropped 4 bases and J dropped 8 bases, with 14 bases sitting between them. Germline CDR1 GTSNPN, CDR2 SVGIG (reference sequence). Here the CDR3 reads CAWMAGAQEKLFF. CDR3 coding DNA: TGTGCCTGGATGGCGGGGGCGCAGGAAAAACTGTTTTTT.

The CDR3 bases are TGTGCCACCAGCAGAGACAGGGGGCTGAACACTGAAGCTTTCTTT. It yields the protein CATSRDRGLNTEAFF. The gene calls are TRBV15 and TRBJ1-1; 8 nucleotides align to TRBD1. In germline, CDR1 is LNHNV, CDR2 YYDKDF (reference sequence). This CDR3 spans 15 amino acids. J lost 0 bases, V lost 0 bases, and 0 bases had no gene match.

J is TRBJ2-7 and V is TRBV28; possible D gene TRBD1, 5 bases. Trimming stripped 2 bases from V and 2 bases from J, with 13 bases between. CDR1 is MDHEN and CDR2 is SYDVKM in the germline V gene. This CDR3 spans 15 amino acids. The CDR3 loop is CASSLVPDSTYEQYF. CDR3 DNA sequence: TGTGCCAGCAGTTTAGTTCCTGACAGCACCTACGAGCAGTACTTC.

This clone was detected only once. V and J are TRBV27 and TRBJ2-2; 8 bases fit TRBD2. Germline lookup yields CDR1 MNHEY and CDR2 SMNVEV (reference sequence). This CDR3 spans 16 amino acids. V trimming: 4 bases; J trimming: 7 bases; junction bases outside the gene matches: 11. CDR3 loop: CASSSGTRSVFGELFF. The CDR3 region has the DNA TGTGCCAGCAGTTCCGGGACTAGGTCCGTTTTCGGGGAGCTGTTTTTT.

This clone was counted between two and nine times. The chain links TRBV11-3 to TRBJ1-2; tentatively, D is TRBD1 (6 bases). V was pared by 0 bases and J by 1 base, with 12 bases between. In germline, CDR1 is SGHNT, CDR2 YENEEA. The CDR3 runs to 16 residues. This CDR3 is CASSLEGTPRNYGYTF. The CDR3 DNA follows: TGTGCCAGCAGCTTAGAAGGGACACCACGTAACTATGGCTACACCTTC. The variable domain in full, with the rest retrieved from reference TRBV11-3 and TRBJ1-2, is EAGVVQSPRYKIIEKKQPVAFWCNPISGHNTLYWYLQNLGQGPELLIRYENEEAVDDSQLPKDRFSAERLKGVDSTLKIQPAELGDSAVYLCASSLEGTPRNYGYTFGSGTRLTVV.

The chain recombines TRBV5-4 with TRBJ2-5, with 9 bases fitting TRBD1. In germline, CDR1 is SGHNT, CDR2 YYREEE (reference sequence). V shed 3 bases and J 3 bases; nucleotides not matched to a gene: 9. The CDR3 has 16 residues. CDR3 nucleotides: TGTGCCAGCAGCTCCCCCGGGACAGGGTTGGAAGAGACCCAGTACTTC. This codes for CASSSPGTGLEETQYF.

V and J are TRBV7-9 and TRBJ2-2; D is undetermined. Germline CDR1 is SEHNR and CDR2 is FQNEAQ (reference sequence). Trimming removed 7 bases at V and 9 bases at J, with 12 bases between. CDR3 length equals 12 residues. The CDR3 is CASMGLLRELFF. In DNA form, the CDR3 reads TGTGCCAGCATGGGCCTATTAAGGGAGCTGTTTTTT.